This TCR beta chain comes out of a study of beta chain features in type 1 diabetes (dated by TCRdb to 2016 to 2019). Broadly, across the study: Patients and healthy donors did not differ in mean age, gender distribution, total cell number or subset yield. A total of 90 million to 120 million sorted cells were examined across all samples, and a strong correlation was observed between cell number per subset and RNA yield. The study compared the TCRB repertoires of sorted circulating CD4+ T cell subsets in recently diagnosed type 1 diabetes patients with those in matched healthy donors. Regulatory and stem cell-like memory subsets were isolated from only 8 patients and roughly eight healthy donors, whereas naive and central memory subsets came from all 30 or so donors.

The entire isolated RNA was reverse transcribed using the High Capacity cDNA Reverse Transcription Kit, and thus expressed TCRB transcripts were sequenced. Deep immunoSEQ sequencing was performed on naive, central memory and regulatory T cell samples, with an average of roughly 3.6 million total reads per sample. After sorted cells were lysed in RLT buffer, RNA was extracted with DNase-treated RNeasy Micro or Mini kits, with the choice depending on cell number. Each cell subset was processed separately to prevent cross-contamination, with patient and healthy donor samples processed together. The immunoSEQ multiplex PCR was used to amplify TCRB sequences from cDNA, yielding 87-bp fragments that span the CDR3 region. Sequencing of the amplicons was performed on the Illumina HiSeq platform. The original pipeline was this. Synthetic template baselines were used to correct PCR bias computationally, reads within Hamming distance 2 were collapsed together, and singletons that could not be merged were discarded. By aligning reads against IMGT, V, D and J genes, CDR3 length, and insertions or deletions at six rearrangement sites were assigned. Within each subset, clonotype counts were normalized to sorted cell number, after which true diversity and Gini coefficients were computed with the tcR R package. Repertoire sharing was quantified using the overlap coefficient calculated on TCRB nucleotide sequences. Out-of-frame TCRB sequences from naive cells were analyzed as a proxy for the pre-selection repertoire. TCRdb mirrors the immuneACCESS table, restricted to in-frame sequences. Some clones are absent from its copies; in checked studies, under half trace to an unresolved V gene, and the reason for the others is unknown. V and J calls and clone size come straight from that table; D and trimming were deduced from the DNA. In this sample the table shows around 430,000 clones, 30% of which occur a single time. More than 0.055% of the sample is taken by the ten largest.

Summary of the overall study and its limitations: In all four CD4+ subsets, TCRB CDR3 length was moderately but significantly shorter in type 1 diabetes patients. Because the HLA sub-analyses included only small numbers of individuals, any influence of HLA type on TCRB rearrangement was left unresolved. At VDJ recombination sites, patients with type 1 diabetes made fewer insertions and deleted more nucleotides, a pattern implying thymic rearrangement abnormalities. PCR might favor shorter templates, but patient and control samples were amplified and corrected together, so any skew would affect both groups equally. Naive, central memory and regulatory TCRB repertoires appeared more similar among patients than among healthy donors. Because cDNA was sequenced instead of genomic DNA, highly expressing activated cells could be over-represented, though the groups showed no difference in activation or CD3 levels.

The V end loses 8 bases and the J end loses 4 bases, and a stretch of 23 bases separates them. The CDR3 sequence holds 16 residues, the cysteine and phenylalanine included. CDR3 DNA only is kept here, 48 bases in frame from base 1. A single peripheral blood draw of roughly 0.11 L on average was collected from each donor into heparinised tubes. A BD FACSAria II was used to sort naive, central memory, regulatory and stem cell-like memory CD4+ T cells with a panel that included CD45RO, CCR7, CD25, CD127, CD95 and CD27. Every sorted population had a purity above 95%. PBMCs were isolated right away by Lymphoprep density gradient centrifugation and were stained directly, without culture. So that batch effects would be minimized, each experiment stained and sorted samples in pairs, pairing one healthy donor with one patient. With respect to this clone: Its antigen target is currently unknown. There are no base qualities to consult, and no much larger clone falls within one base.

This TCR was recovered from a man aged 18 to 29 in good health. The V and J segments used are TRBV23-1 and TRBJ2-5; TRBD2 is perhaps the D gene, given 6 matching bases. TRBV23-1 is filed as an ORF, its function uncertain. Sequencing was done on a sample of naive CD4+ T cells from blood. The cell subset or site label corresponds to: true naive CD4+ T cells. The CDR3 protein: CASREPSGDRGETQYF. In nucleotides, the sequence is TGCGCCAGCCGGGAGCCTTCGGGGGATCGGGGAGAGACCCAGTACTTC.